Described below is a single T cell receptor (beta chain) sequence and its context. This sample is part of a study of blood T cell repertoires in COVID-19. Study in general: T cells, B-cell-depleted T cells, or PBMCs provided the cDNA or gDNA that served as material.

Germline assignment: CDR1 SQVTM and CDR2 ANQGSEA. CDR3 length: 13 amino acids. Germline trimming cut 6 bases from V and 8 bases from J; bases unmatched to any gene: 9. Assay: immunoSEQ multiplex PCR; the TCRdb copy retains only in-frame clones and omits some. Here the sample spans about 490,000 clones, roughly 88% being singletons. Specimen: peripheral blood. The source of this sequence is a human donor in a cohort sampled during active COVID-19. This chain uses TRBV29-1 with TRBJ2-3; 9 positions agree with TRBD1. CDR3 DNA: TGCAGCGTCTCCGGGACAGGGACTCCTACGCAGTATTTT. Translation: CSVSGTGTPTQYF.